These 12 T cell receptor beta chains were sequenced from one sample in a study of blood T cell repertoires in COVID-19. Measured with immunoSEQ multiplex PCR; TCRdb has only the in-frame clones, and not every one. The repertoire consists of under 150,000 clones, with approximately 87% occurring once and the leading ten covering approximately 2.5%. Sequencing was carried out using peripheral blood. The receptors originated from a young man with acute or convalescent COVID-19.

This clone was seen just once. The chain employs TRBV7-9 and TRBJ2-1, with 7 bases fitting TRBD2. V lost 6 bases, J lost 7 bases, and 15 bases stayed unmatched. Germline V gene sequence: CDR1 SEHNR, CDR2 FQNEAQ (reference sequence). There are 16 residues in the CDR3. CDR3 sequence (DNA): TGTGCCAGCAGTGCCCCCGGACTAGAGGGCTGGAATGAGCAGTTCTTC. Translated, it gives CASSAPGLEGWNEQFF.

This clone was seen once. This chain links TRBV23-1 with TRBJ2-7, with D unresolved. TRBV23-1 has ORF status, its function being uncertain. The CDR3 runs 9 residues. CDR3 loop: CASCEVLDV. The CDR3 bases are TGCGCCAGCTGTGAGGTGCTAGACGTC.

The rearrangement links TRBV4-2 to TRBJ2-1; 7 nucleotides line up with TRBD2. The CDR3 has 15 residues. Losses at the gene ends were 4 bases for V and 7 bases for J; bases not matched to a gene: 10. CDR1 is LGHNA and CDR2 is YNFKEQ in the germline V gene. The CDR3 nucleotides read TGTGCCAGCAGCCCCCGGGAGGCCCAAGGGAATGAGCAGTTCTTC. Its translation is CASSPREAQGNEQFF.

The chain recombines TRBV2 with TRBJ2-7; D is possibly TRBD2 (6 bases). The germline V and J ends were trimmed by 6 bases and 0 bases, with 12 bases remaining between them. Germline-derived CDR1 and CDR2 are SNHLY and FYNNEI. The CDR3 length is 14 residues. CDR3 sequence (DNA): TGTGCCAGCAGAACTTGGCGGGACTCCTACGAGCAGTACTTC. It yields the protein CASRTWRDSYEQYF.

The J gene is TRBJ2-5, the V gene TRBV9; possible D gene TRBD1, 7 bases. Germline V gives CDR1 SGDLS, CDR2 YYNGEE. The CDR3 has 14 residues. Trimming cost V 4 bases and J 0 bases, with 10 bases left between them. The CDR3 DNA reads TGTGCCAGCAGCTCAGGGGGGTACCAAGAGACCCAGTACTTC. It is translated as CASSSGGYQETQYF.

The chain joins TRBV18 to TRBJ2-2; TRBD1 matches at 7 bases. Germline-derived CDR1 and CDR2 are KGHSH and LQKENI. The V segment lost 3 bases and the J segment 0 bases; nucleotides outside the gene matches: 4. The CDR3 sequence is 16 residues long. CDR3 protein: CASSPWQGANTGELFF. CDR3 coding DNA: TGTGCCAGCTCACCTTGGCAGGGGGCGAACACCGGGGAGCTGTTTTTT.

V gene TRBV19 combines with J gene TRBJ1-5, with unresolved D. This CDR3 has 14 amino acids. Germline V gene sequence: CDR1 LNHDA, CDR2 SQIVND (reference sequence). V lost 6 bases, J lost 3 bases, and 12 bases lay in between. The CDR3 loop reads CASRARGNNQPQHF. The DNA for the CDR3 is TGTGCCAGTAGAGCACGGGGTAACAATCAGCCCCAGCATTTT.

V is TRBV12-3 or TRBV12-4 and J is TRBJ2-1; D is unresolved. CDR3 length: 12 residues. With 7 bases removed from V and 10 bases from J, the gap between germline ends came to 14 bases. CDR3 bases: TGTGCCAGCACAGTTGTCGGAGTAGAGCAGTTCTTC. This encodes CASTVVGVEQFF.

The CDR3 DNA follows: TGTGCCAGCAGCCAGACAGGCGGCGGGGAGACCCAGTACTTC. The encoded protein is CASSQTGGGETQYF. The chain is built from TRBV3-1 (or the pseudogene TRBV3-2) and TRBJ2-5; D is perhaps TRBD1 (6 bases). The CDR3 length is 14 residues. Trimming left V 3 bases short and J 5 bases short, with 13 bases between. Germline CDR1 reads LGHDT; CDR2 reads YNNKEL (reference sequence).

The V call is TRBV5-4, the J call TRBJ1-3; TRBD1 might be the D (5 bases). The V end lost 3 bases, the J end lost 4 bases, and 11 bases lay between the germline ends. Germline V gives CDR1 SGHNT, CDR2 YYREEE (reference sequence). The CDR3 contains 14 residues. The CDR3 nucleotides are TGTGCCAGCAGCTCAGGGCTGGAAGGAAACACCATATATTTT. Its translation: CASSSGLEGNTIYF.

This chain connects TRBV5-1 to TRBJ2-7; D may be TRBD1 (5 bases). Germline lookup yields CDR1 SGHRS and CDR2 YFSETQ. The CDR3 loop spans 13 amino acids. Trimming left V 2 bases short and J 5 bases short, with 11 bases between. The CDR3 here is CASSLAGFNEQYF. CDR3 bases: TGCGCCAGCAGCTTAGCAGGGTTCAACGAGCAGTACTTC. Together with reference TRBV5-1 and TRBJ2-7, the CDR3 gives the full variable domain: KAGVTQTPRYLIKTRGQQVTLSCSPISGHRSVSWYQQTPGQGLQFLFEYFSETQRNKGNFPGRFSGRQFSNSRSEMNVSTLELGDSALYLCASSLAGFNEQYFGPGTRLTVT.

This CDR3 is CASSLALAANTGELFF. CDR3 DNA sequence: TGCGCCAGCAGCTTGGCCTTAGCGGCGAACACCGGGGAGCTGTTTTTT. The chain couples TRBV5-1 to TRBJ2-2; possible D gene TRBD2, 6 bases. The CDR3 is 16 amino acids. The V gene lost 0 bases and the J gene lost 0 bases, with 9 bases spanning the gap. Germline loops: CDR1 SGHRS, CDR2 YFSETQ.